Included here is one T cell receptor beta chain sequence, with context. Antigen: not known. Each CDR3 protein is one row after TCRdb ran MiXCR on the reads. The data contain approximately 600,000 distinct CDR3 sequences, about 40% of them seen just once; the ten biggest clones take up more than 40%. The CDR3 is made up of 15 amino acids. The J segment lost 3 bases and the V segment lost 5 bases, leaving 4 bases of the junction unmatched. Per germline, CDR1 MNHEY and CDR2 SVGAGI. These data originate in a study of T cell repertoires in cytomegalovirus infection. This receptor was taken from a human donor in good health (CMV status not recorded). Some clones in this sample may be carry-over from other donors' samples. Sample: cultured PBMCs, taken from culture after CMV antigen stimulation. V and J are TRBV6-5 and TRBJ2-2; 9 bases agree with TRBD1. Written as DNA, the CDR3 is TGTGCCAGCAGTCCGGGACAGGGATACACCGGGGAGCTGTTTTTT. The encoded protein is CASSPGQGYTGELFF.